Shown below are 26 T cell receptor beta chains from a single sample sequenced in a study of control samples from healthy donors and cancer patients (dated by TCRdb to the early 2020s). The method was the immunoSEQ multiplex PCR assay. Drawn from immuneACCESS, this table holds only the in-frame rearrangements with V and J called that TCRdb kept. Clones are partly lost; checked studies trace under half to an unresolved V gene and leave the rest unexplained. In this sample the table shows approximately 120,000 clones, 75% to 90% of which occur a single time. About 16% of the sample lies in the top ten. Sequencing input: blood. All receptors come from a woman in her forties or fifties in good health.

In DNA form, the CDR3 reads TGTGCCAGCAGCAACTGCACCCAAGAGACCCAGTACTTC. Protein: CASSNCTQETQYF. The chain recombines TRBV21-1 with TRBJ2-5. TRBV21-1 is flagged as a pseudogene. This CDR3 comprises 13 residues.

The chain couples TRBV27 to TRBJ2-1, with no clear D. Germline CDR1 and CDR2: MNHEY and SMNVEV (reference sequence). Trimming took 1 base from V and 0 from J, leaving 10 bases between them. The CDR3 spans 16 residues. CDR3 residues: CASSLCGPCSYNEQFF. The CDR3 DNA is TGTGCCAGCAGTTTATGCGGACCTTGCTCCTACAATGAGCAGTTCTTC.

The chain is built from TRBV7-2 and TRBJ2-3, with 7 bases that match TRBD2. Germline-derived CDR1 and CDR2 are SGHTA and FQGNSA. Unmatched junction bases numbered 1, after V lost 1 base and J lost 0 bases. This CDR3 is 15 amino acids long. The CDR3 protein is CASSLDSGSTDTQYF. The CDR3, as DNA: TGTGCCAGCAGCTTAGATAGCGGGAGCACAGATACGCAGTATTTT. The entire variable domain, with the rest obtained from reference TRBV7-2 and TRBJ2-3, is as follows: GAGVSQSPSNKVTEKGKDVELRCDPISGHTALYWYRQSLGQGLEFLIYFQGNSAPDKSGLPSDRFSAERTGGSVSTLTIQRTQQEDSAVYLCASSLDSGSTDTQYFGPGTRLTVL.

The chain uses TRBV7-3 and TRBJ2-3; D not certain. From germline, CDR1 is SGHTA and CDR2 FQGTGA. V lost 0 bases and J 1 base, leaving 8 bases between the germline ends. The CDR3 is 15 residues long. The CDR3 spells CASSLTSTGTDTQYF. As DNA, the CDR3 is TGTGCCAGCAGCTTAACGAGCACGGGCACAGATACGCAGTATTTT.

This chain links TRBV7-3 with TRBJ2-5; D call uncertain. Germline V lookup: CDR1 SGHTA, CDR2 FQGTGA. The CDR3 consists of 13 residues. V lost 1 base and J lost 5, with 8 bases in between. This CDR3 reads CASSLSGRETQYF. CDR3 in DNA: TGTGCCAGCAGCTTAAGCGGAAGGGAGACCCAGTACTTC.

The rearrangement links TRBV30 to TRBJ2-1; 10 bases fit TRBD1. Germline V CDR1 and CDR2: GTSNPN, SVGIG (reference sequence). The CDR3 runs to 16 residues. V trimming: 2 bases; J trimming: 9 bases; junction bases outside the gene matches: 13. CDR3 protein: CAWSILRDRGRSEQFF. In nucleotides, the CDR3 is TGTGCCTGGAGTATCCTCCGGGACAGGGGACGTTCTGAGCAGTTCTTC.

The rearrangement links TRBV30 to TRBJ1-2; D gene unclear. CDR1 and CDR2 from the germline V gene are GTSNPN and SVGIG (reference sequence). V was shortened by 2 bases and J by 6 bases, with 13 bases between the two germline ends. There are 13 residues in the CDR3. The CDR3 nucleotides are TGTGCCTGGAGTTCCGGTTACTGGCATGGCTACACCTTC. Translating it yields CAWSSGYWHGYTF.

The chain couples TRBV14 to TRBJ2-3; D gene ambiguous. V lost 3 bases and J lost 11, with 21 bases in between. Germline loops: CDR1 SGHDN, CDR2 FVKESK. This CDR3 spans 15 amino acids. CDR3 region: CASSQSVTLARKQYF. The CDR3 nucleotides are TGTGCCAGCAGCCAGTCGGTAACTTTGGCGCGGAAGCAGTATTTT.

V is TRBV19 and J is TRBJ1-5, with TRBD1 matching 11 bases. Per germline, CDR1 LNHDA and CDR2 SQIVND (reference sequence). There are 13 residues in the CDR3. The junction had 4 bases not matched to a gene; V was cut back by 8 bases and J by 7 bases. The CDR3 DNA sequence: TGTGCCAGTCGGGACAGGGGGAGCCAGCCCCAGCATTTT. It codes for CASRDRGSQPQHF.

This clone was seen only once. CDR3 DNA sequence: TGTGCCAGCAGCTGGAAAGTGAACACTGAAGCTTTCTTT. Its translation is CASSWKVNTEAFF. The chain combines TRBV7-2 with TRBJ1-1; no clear D. The CDR3 is 13 residues long. Germline V gives CDR1 SGHTA, CDR2 FQGNSA. Trimming cost V 4 bases and J 0 bases, with 6 bases left between them.

The rearrangement links TRBV2 to TRBJ1-5; D is uncertain. CDR1 and CDR2 (germline): SNHLY, FYNNEI. Trimming pared 5 bases from V and 2 bases from J, leaving 13 bases between. This CDR3 has 15 amino acids. The CDR3 DNA sequence: TGTGCCAGCAGTTTGGACTCGTCTCGCAATCAGCCCCAGCATTTT. Translating it yields CASSLDSSRNQPQHF.

This clone has just a few counts. The gene calls are TRBV24-1 and TRBJ1-1, with D perhaps TRBD1 (6 bases). The CDR3 spans 13 residues. The V gene lost 4 bases and the J gene lost 9 bases, with 14 bases spanning the gap. The V gene's germline CDR1 is KGHDR and CDR2 SFDVKD. CDR3 amino acids: CATSEHTGRKAFF. As DNA, the CDR3 is TGTGCCACCAGTGAACATACAGGGCGGAAAGCTTTCTTT.

The chain joins TRBV18 to TRBJ2-5; TRBD2 matches 7 bases. From germline, CDR1 is KGHSH and CDR2 LQKENI. The CDR3 is made up of 14 amino acids. V lost 2 bases and J lost 3; bases outside the gene matches: 3. CDR3 amino acids: CASSPRLAEETQYF. The CDR3, as DNA: TGTGCCAGCTCACCAAGACTAGCCGAAGAGACCCAGTACTTC.

The V gene is TRBV7-6, the J gene TRBJ2-3, with 8 positions matching TRBD2. With V trimmed by 11 bases and J by 4 bases, 11 bases remained unmatched. Germline CDR1 SGHVS, CDR2 FNYEAQ. The CDR3 consists of 14 residues. CDR3: CAGGGTSRADTQYF. Written as DNA, the CDR3 is TGTGCCGGCGGGGGGACTTCCAGGGCAGATACGCAGTATTTT.

The rearrangement joins TRBV3-1 (or the pseudogene TRBV3-2) to TRBJ1-6; tentatively, D is TRBD1 (5 bases). Germline V gene sequence: CDR1 LGHDT, CDR2 YNNKEL (reference sequence). The CDR3 extends over 13 amino acids. Trimming removed 3 bases from V and 8 bases from J, with 8 bases in between. The CDR3 region has the DNA TGTGCCAGCAGCCAGGGGCCGGATTCACCCCTCCACTTT. Protein: CASSQGPDSPLHF.

The chain recombines TRBV19 with TRBJ1-6, with a tentative D call TRBD1 (5 bases). The CDR3 spans 16 residues. CDR1 is LNHDA, CDR2 SQIVND, per germline (reference sequence). Trimming left V 3 bases short and J 9 bases short, with 18 bases between. Here the CDR3 reads CASSILVVGQGSPLHF. CDR3 nucleotide sequence: TGTGCCAGTAGTATCTTGGTCGTGGGGCAAGGTTCACCCCTCCACTTT.

This chain connects TRBV29-1 to TRBJ1-1; perhaps TRBD1 as D (6 bases). V lost 6 bases and J 0 bases, leaving 8 bases between the germline ends. This CDR3 is 12 amino acids long. The germline CDR1 and CDR2 sequences are SQVTM and ANQGSEA. CDR3 DNA sequence: TGCAGCGTCCGGACAGTGAACACTGAAGCTTTCTTT. This gives the protein CSVRTVNTEAFF.

This rearrangement joins TRBV2 to TRBJ2-7; TRBD1 might be the D (6 bases). Trimming removed 8 bases at V and 6 bases at J, with 20 bases between. The CDR3 length is 14 residues. Germline V gene lookup returns CDR1 SNHLY and CDR2 FYNNEI. Here the CDR3 DNA reads TGTGCCAGCTTACCCCGACACAGGGCCCCCGAGCAGTACTTC. Its protein product is CASLPRHRAPEQYF. Complete variable domain (other parts from reference TRBV2 and TRBJ2-7): EPEVTQTPSHQVTQMGQEVILRCVPISNHLYFYWYRQILGQKVEFLVSFYNNEISEKSEIFDDQFSVERPDGSNFTLKIRSTKLEDSAMYFCASLPRHRAPEQYFGPGTRLTVT.

The rearrangement uses TRBV11-2 and TRBJ1-5; 8 nucleotides align to TRBD1. Germline V CDR1 and CDR2: SGHAT, FQNNGV. The V and J ends lost 5 bases and 4 bases, in that order; junction bases with no gene match: 10. This CDR3 region has 16 residues. This chain's CDR3 is CASSPVGQGRNQPQHF. DNA of the CDR3: TGTGCCAGCAGCCCCGTCGGACAGGGTAGGAATCAGCCCCAGCATTTT.

This clone was counted a single time. The CDR3 here is CASGPMGHDNQPQHF. DNA of the CDR3: TGTGCCAGCGGTCCCATGGGACACGACAATCAGCCCCAGCATTTT. The chain carries TRBV28 and TRBJ1-5, with D perhaps TRBD1 (6 bases). Germline CDR1 reads MDHEN; CDR2 reads SYDVKM. The CDR3 sequence is 15 residues long. Trimming removed 8 bases from V and 3 bases from J, with 17 bases in between.

The J gene is TRBJ2-3, the V gene TRBV9; a possible D gene is TRBD1 (7 bases). V lost 3 bases and J lost 4, with 15 bases in between. Germline V lookup: CDR1 SGDLS, CDR2 YYNGEE. This CDR3 is 15 amino acids long. CDR3 DNA: TGTGCCAGCAGCGCGGAGACAGGGAGGTCAGATACGCAGTATTTT. Residues: CASSAETGRSDTQYF.

The chain uses TRBV6-5 and TRBJ2-1, with 8 positions matching TRBD2. The CDR3 sequence is 15 residues long. J gave up 9 bases and V 0 bases, and 7 bases lay outside the gene matches. Looked up from germline, CDR1 is MNHEY and CDR2 is SVGAGI. CDR3 coding DNA: TGTGCCAGCAGTTACTCGAAGGCTCTAGCGGGTGAGCAGTTCTTC. It translates to CASSYSKALAGEQFF.

The genes are TRBV11-2 and TRBJ2-2, with 8 bases aligning to TRBD2. This CDR3 has 16 residues. The germline V gene encodes CDR1 SGHAT and CDR2 FQNNGV. The ends lost 1 base at V and 5 bases at J; junction bases unmatched: 6. In DNA, the CDR3 is TGTGCCAGCAGCTTAGTGTTAGCGGGGAGAACCGGGGAGCTGTTTTTT. It specifies CASSLVLAGRTGELFF.

The chain carries TRBV18 and TRBJ1-2; D may be TRBD1 (5 bases). The germline CDR1 and CDR2 sequences are KGHSH and LQKENI. The CDR3 extends over 14 amino acids. The germline V and J ends were trimmed by 3 bases and 3 bases, with 11 bases remaining between them. The CDR3 is CASSPSGLDYGYTF. The CDR3 nucleotides read TGTGCCAGCTCACCTTCAGGGTTAGACTATGGCTACACCTTC.

The J gene is TRBJ1-2, the V gene TRBV18; no clear D. Trimming removed 0 bases from V and 8 bases from J, with 13 bases in between. Germline V gene lookup returns CDR1 KGHSH and CDR2 LQKENI. This CDR3 is 14 amino acids long. CDR3 sequence reads: CASSPPAGAGGYTF. For the CDR3, the DNA is TGTGCCAGCTCACCACCAGCGGGAGCAGGAGGCTACACCTTC.

Only a few counts were recorded for this clone. The chain couples TRBV10-1 to TRBJ2-7, with unresolved D. The CDR3 is made up of 12 amino acids. Germline V gene lookup returns CDR1 WNHNN and CDR2 SYGVQD (reference sequence). V was clipped by 4 bases and J by 6 bases, with 10 bases between them. The CDR3 is CASSAAPAEQYF. For the CDR3, the DNA is TGCGCCAGCAGTGCGGCCCCGGCCGAGCAGTACTTC.